Listed below are T cell receptor beta chains from one sample, sequenced in a study of vaccination effects on CD4 cells after COVID-19. Sequenced by immunoSEQ multiplex PCR; TCRdb stores in-frame clones only, minus some. The profile shows 40,000 to 45,000 clones, 77% of them singletons. These receptors' antigens are unknown. The sample here was CD4+ T cells from PBMCs cultured with HCoV-NL63 spike peptides, taken before COVID-19 vaccination. These receptors were taken from a human donor who received a COVID-19 vaccine. Each CDR3 is given with its conserved first and last residue. A D gene is named only where the DNA matches it firmly. Some rows mark clone size as missing; the rest say once, few, many or name a class of expanded clone.

CDR3: CASGLVSYNEQFF; DNA: TGTGCCAGCGGGTTAGTATCCTACAATGAGCAGTTCTTC; V: TRBV6-5; D: NA; size: few; J: TRBJ2-1
CDR3: CASSYFPTGIIGELFF; DNA: TGTGCCAGCAGTTACTTCCCGACAGGGATAATCGGGGAGCTGTTTTTT; V: TRBV6-5; D: TRBD1; size: few; J: TRBJ2-2
CDR3: CASSQDYGNQPQHF; DNA: TGTGCCAGCAGCCAAGATTACGGGAATCAGCCCCAGCATTTT; V: TRBV3-1/TRBV3-2; D: NA; size: NA; J: TRBJ1-5
CDR3: CASSLGPASLDYGYTF; DNA: TGTGCCAGCAGCTTAGGGCCAGCGTCCCTAGACTATGGCTACACCTTC; V: TRBV7-3; D: NA; size: NA; J: TRBJ1-2
CDR3: CASSWKGVGIGELFF; DNA: TGTGCCAGCAGCTGGAAGGGGGTCGGGATCGGGGAGCTGTTTTTT; V: TRBV7-2; D: NA; size: NA; J: TRBJ2-2
CDR3: CASSKVWTEPQHF; DNA: TGTGCCAGCAGCAAAGTTTGGACGGAGCCCCAGCATTTT; V: TRBV21-1; D: NA; size: NA; J: TRBJ1-5
CDR3: CASSQDRNYGYTF; DNA: TGTGCCAGCAGCCAAGACAGGAACTATGGCTACACCTTC; V: TRBV4-2; D: NA; size: NA; J: TRBJ1-2
CDR3: CATSGGYQETQYF; DNA: TGTGCCACCAGTGGGGGGTACCAAGAGACCCAGTACTTC; V: TRBV24-1; D: NA; size: few; J: TRBJ2-5
CDR3: CASSLGGFTEAFF; DNA: TGCGCCAGCAGCTTGGGAGGGTTCACTGAAGCTTTCTTT; V: TRBV5-1; D: NA; size: NA; J: TRBJ1-1
CDR3: CASREGDTGELFF; DNA: TGTGCCAGCAGGGAGGGCGACACCGGGGAGCTGTTTTTT; V: TRBV7-3; D: NA; size: few; J: TRBJ2-2
CDR3: CAIEWGVRFGANVLTF; DNA: TGTGCCATAGAATGGGGGGTACGTTTTGGGGCCAACGTCCTGACTTTC; V: TRBV7-9; D: NA; size: NA; J: TRBJ2-6
CDR3: CASTRQAGWTNTGELFF; DNA: TGTGCCAGCACCAGACAGGCAGGTTGGACGAACACCGGGGAGCTGTTTTTT; V: TRBV9; D: NA; size: NA; J: TRBJ2-2
CDR3: CSVDSSRGSGNGYTF; DNA: TGCAGCGTTGACTCGTCCAGGGGGTCTGGGAATGGCTACACCTTC; V: TRBV29-1; D: TRBD1; size: NA; J: TRBJ1-2
CDR3: CASTLLPGPQETQYF; DNA: TGTGCCAGCACCCTTCTGCCGGGCCCTCAAGAGACCCAGTACTTC; V: TRBV2; D: NA; size: NA; J: TRBJ2-5
CDR3: CASGQPHSYTF; DNA: TGTGCCAGCGGACAGCCCCATAGCTACACCTTC; V: TRBV28; D: NA; size: once; J: TRBJ1-2
CDR3: CASSPRDRGSTEAFF; DNA: TGTGCCAGCAGCCCTCGGGACAGGGGATCCACTGAAGCTTTCTTT; V: TRBV7-9; D: TRBD1; size: NA; J: TRBJ1-1
CDR3: CASSQHQGSPYTEAFF; DNA: TGCGCCAGCAGCCAGCACCAGGGGTCGCCCTACACTGAAGCTTTCTTT; V: TRBV4-1; D: NA; size: few; J: TRBJ1-1
CDR3: CASSYGTHYNSPLHF; DNA: TGTGCCAGCAGCTACGGGACGCATTATAATTCACCCCTCCACTTT; V: TRBV5-6; D: NA; size: NA; J: TRBJ1-6
CDR3: CASSPLTGTSEAFF; DNA: TGTGCCAGCTCACCACTTACAGGTACGTCTGAAGCTTTCTTT; V: TRBV18; D: NA; size: NA; J: TRBJ1-1
CDR3: CASSSTQGTQYF; DNA: TGTGCCAGCAGCAGCACGCAAGGGACCCAGTACTTC; V: TRBV5-4; D: NA; size: few; J: TRBJ2-5
CDR3: CASITDREVQPQHF; DNA: TGTGCCAGCATCACAGACAGGGAGGTACAGCCCCAGCATTTT; V: TRBV28; D: TRBD1; size: NA; J: TRBJ1-5
CDR3: CASSLRTGSANTEAFF; DNA: TGCGCCAGCAGCTTACGGACAGGGTCAGCGAACACTGAAGCTTTCTTT; V: TRBV5-1; D: TRBD1; size: few; J: TRBJ1-1
CDR3: CASSHRTGEIIQYF; DNA: TGCGCCAGCAGCCATAGAACAGGGGAGATCATTCAGTACTTC; V: TRBV4-1; D: TRBD1; size: once; J: TRBJ2-4
CDR3: CASSLVAGADTQYF; DNA: TGCGCCAGCAGCTTGGTAGCGGGGGCAGATACGCAGTATTTT; V: TRBV5-1; D: TRBD2; size: NA; J: TRBJ2-3
CDR3: CASGVNYGYTF; DNA: TGTGCCAGCGGGGTAAACTATGGCTACACCTTC; V: TRBV28; D: NA; size: NA; J: TRBJ1-2
CDR3: CASSSKTPGGSGANVLTF; DNA: TGCGCCAGCTCCTCGAAGACCCCCGGGGGGTCTGGGGCCAACGTCCTGACTTTC; V: TRBV5-1; D: TRBD2; size: NA; J: TRBJ2-6
CDR3: CASSLRNTGELFF; DNA: TGTGCCAGCTCACTACGGAACACCGGGGAGCTGTTTTTT; V: TRBV18; D: NA; size: few; J: TRBJ2-2
CDR3: CASSLTQGSGGANVLTF; DNA: TGTGCCAGCAGCTTAACCCAGGGGTCGGGAGGGGCCAACGTCCTGACTTTC; V: TRBV7-3; D: NA; size: NA; J: TRBJ2-6
CDR3: CASSLPGAGGYTF; DNA: TGTGCCAGCAGCTTACCAGGGGCGGGTGGCTACACCTTC; V: TRBV7-9; D: NA; size: NA; J: TRBJ1-2
CDR3: CASSTRTGMNTEAFF; DNA: TGTGCCAGCAGCACCCGGACAGGGATGAACACTGAAGCTTTCTTT; V: TRBV5-6; D: TRBD1; size: NA; J: TRBJ1-1
CDR3: CASIPSPGQGAFF; DNA: TGTGCCAGCATCCCCTCCCCGGGACAGGGGGCTTTCTTT; V: TRBV28; D: TRBD1; size: NA; J: TRBJ1-1
CDR3: CASSLLVAKNIQYF; DNA: TGTGCCAGCAGTCTGCTGGTGGCCAAAAACATTCAGTACTTC; V: TRBV2; D: NA; size: NA; J: TRBJ2-4
CDR3: CASSVDGRDWETQYF; DNA: TGTGCCAGCAGCGTAGACGGGCGGGACTGGGAGACCCAGTACTTC; V: TRBV9; D: NA; size: NA; J: TRBJ2-5
CDR3: CASSTAGGPREQFF; DNA: TGTGCCAGCAGCACAGCGGGGGGGCCGCGGGAGCAGTTCTTC; V: TRBV9; D: TRBD2; size: NA; J: TRBJ2-1
CDR3: CASSSRTNRETQYF; DNA: TGTGCCAGCAGCTCCCGGACTAACCGAGAGACCCAGTACTTC; V: TRBV5-8; D: NA; size: NA; J: TRBJ2-5
CDR3: CSVGSGVSNQPQHF; DNA: TGCAGCGTTGGTTCAGGAGTGAGCAATCAGCCCCAGCATTTT; V: TRBV29-1; D: NA; size: NA; J: TRBJ1-5
CDR3: CASKQGLALDTQYF; DNA: TGCGCCAGCAAGCAGGGACTAGCTTTGGATACGCAGTATTTT; V: TRBV10-2; D: TRBD2; size: once; J: TRBJ2-3
CDR3: CASSPGQGAYNEQFF; DNA: TGCGCCAGCAGCCCGGGACAGGGGGCCTACAATGAGCAGTTCTTC; V: TRBV5-1; D: TRBD1; size: NA; J: TRBJ2-1
CDR3: CASSLNEAFF; DNA: TGCGCCAGCAGCTTGAACGAAGCTTTCTTT; V: TRBV5-1; D: NA; size: NA; J: TRBJ1-1
CDR3: CASSRAQGLTQPQHF; DNA: TGTGCCAGCAGCCGAGCCCAGGGGTTGACCCAGCCCCAGCATTTT; V: TRBV5-5; D: NA; size: NA; J: TRBJ1-5
CDR3: CATSDHEDNGTVPYSNQPQHF; DNA: TGTGCCACCAGTGATCATGAGGATAACGGGACAGTGCCTTATAGCAATCAGCCCCAGCATTTT; V: TRBV24-1; D: TRBD1; size: NA; J: TRBJ1-5
CDR3: CASSSPGLGAGTGRTQYF; DNA: TGTGCCAGCAGTTCACCGGGTCTTGGAGCGGGGACTGGCCGGACCCAGTACTTC; V: TRBV28; D: TRBD2; size: NA; J: TRBJ2-5
CDR3: CASRDSGGDTGELFF; DNA: TGTGCCAGCAGGGATAGCGGGGGGGACACCGGGGAGCTGTTTTTT; V: TRBV5-4; D: TRBD2; size: NA; J: TRBJ2-2
CDR3: CASKGAPSTDTQYF; DNA: TGTGCCAGCAAGGGGGCCCCTAGCACAGATACGCAGTATTTT; V: TRBV7-2; D: TRBD1; size: NA; J: TRBJ2-3
CDR3: CAISDRSSYNSPLHF; DNA: TGTGCCATCAGTGACAGGAGCTCCTATAATTCACCCCTCCACTTT; V: TRBV10-3; D: NA; size: NA; J: TRBJ1-6
CDR3: CATSIQGTQSYNEQFF; DNA: TGTGCCACCAGCATACAGGGGACACAATCCTACAATGAGCAGTTCTTC; V: TRBV24-1; D: TRBD1; size: NA; J: TRBJ2-1
CDR3: CASRGTGGSGELFF; DNA: TGTGCCAGTAGGGGGACAGGGGGTTCCGGGGAGCTGTTTTTT; V: TRBV19; D: TRBD1; size: NA; J: TRBJ2-2
CDR3: CASSYSTDTQYF; DNA: TGTGCCAGCAGTTACTCCACAGATACGCAGTATTTT; V: TRBV2; D: NA; size: few; J: TRBJ2-3
CDR3: CASSLDRGGNTIYF; DNA: TGTGCCAGCAGCTTGGACCGAGGTGGAAACACCATATATTTT; V: TRBV5-6; D: NA; size: NA; J: TRBJ1-3
CDR3: CASSPAAAYTGELFF; DNA: TGCGCCAGCAGCCCCGCTGCGGCGTACACCGGGGAGCTGTTTTTT; V: TRBV5-1; D: NA; size: NA; J: TRBJ2-2
CDR3: CASSLVLWQGLQF; DNA: TGTGCCAGCAGCTTAGTTTTATGGCAGGGGCTACAATTT; V: TRBV7-8; D: NA; size: few; J: TRBJ1-1
CDR3: CATSDTHRGQETQYF; DNA: TGTGCCACCAGTGATACACACAGGGGTCAAGAGACCCAGTACTTC; V: TRBV24-1; D: TRBD1; size: NA; J: TRBJ2-5
CDR3: CASSLSLSTDTQYF; DNA: TGTGCCAGCAGCCTAAGCTTAAGCACAGATACGCAGTATTTT; V: TRBV5-8; D: NA; size: NA; J: TRBJ2-3
CDR3: CASSRTPGAPKTQYF; DNA: TGTGCCAGCAGCAGGACCCCGGGGGCCCCCAAGACCCAGTACTTC; V: TRBV3-1/TRBV3-2; D: NA; size: NA; J: TRBJ2-5
CDR3: CASSSWGQGQPQHF; DNA: TGTGCCAGCAGTTCCTGGGGGCAGGGACAGCCCCAGCATTTT; V: TRBV27; D: NA; size: NA; J: TRBJ1-5
CDR3: CASQGAWGAFF; DNA: TGTGCCAGTCAGGGGGCTTGGGGTGCTTTCTTT; V: TRBV19; D: TRBD1; size: few; J: TRBJ1-1
CDR3: CASSSGTAYFQETQYF; DNA: TGTGCCAGCAGTTCCGGGACAGCCTATTTCCAAGAGACCCAGTACTTC; V: TRBV5-8; D: TRBD1; size: once; J: TRBJ2-5